This T cell receptor beta chain comes out of a study of T-cell memory formation after mild COVID-19. Study-level findings and limits: Most CD4+ clones that shrank were in CM and EM, while CD8+ ones turned up in EMRA. Clones that got smaller from day 15 to 85 had even CD4/CD8, while clones growing later tipped toward CD4+.

This clonotype has only a few counts. Its antigen is not known. TCRalpha and TCRbeta libraries used 5'RACE with constant-segment primers and UMIs. TCRdb fed the 5' RACE reads into MiXCR, producing one record per CDR3 protein. This table holds about 140,000 distinct CDR3 sequences, roughly a quarter found once. The ends were cut back, 8 bases at V and 0 bases at J, with 11 bases in the middle. This CDR3 contains 14 residues. Germline CDR1 reads SGHTA; CDR2 reads FQGNSA. This TCR was sampled from an adult woman who had mild COVID-19 (a few samples of this study predate the infection). Cell type and time point are not known. The chain joins TRBV7-2 to TRBJ2-1; D is perhaps TRBD2 (6 bases). The sequencing input was PBMCs or a T cell subset sorted from them (not recorded which). CDR3 sequence (DNA): TGTGCCAGCTGGGACTGGAGCTCCTACAATGAGCAGTTCTTC. Residues: CASWDWSSYNEQFF.